The 30 T cell receptor beta chains below were found in one sample sequenced in a study of blood T cell repertoires in COVID-19. The table came from immunoSEQ multiplex PCR; TCRdb's copy has only in-frame clones and leaves some out. This table holds a few hundred thousand clones, approximately 85% found once. What was sequenced was peripheral blood. These receptors came from a human donor with COVID-19, enrolled during active disease. The donor label of this sample is uncertain.

This clone was seen a few times. This chain uses TRBV5-1 with TRBJ1-2, with D tentatively TRBD1 (5 bases). CDR3 size: 13 residues. The germline gives CDR1 SGHRS, CDR2 YFSETQ. V dropped 0 bases and J dropped 9 bases, with 12 bases sitting between them. DNA for the CDR3: TGCGCCAGCAGCTTGGAGGCGGGGGGTAGCTACACCTTC. Residues: CASSLEAGGSYTF.

The table lists this clone with a few counts. This chain connects TRBV19 to TRBJ1-5; D is undetermined. CDR3 length equals 14 residues. Germline V gene data show CDR1 as LNHDA and CDR2 as SQIVND (reference sequence). Deletions cut 3 bases from V and 6 bases from J, with 12 bases between. The CDR3 coding sequence is TGTGCCAGTAGTATTGATCACCGCGGTCAGCCCCAGCATTTT. The encoded protein is CASSIDHRGQPQHF.

V and J are TRBV19 and TRBJ1-1; D is unresolved. The CDR3 covers 16 residues. Trimming left V 3 bases short and J 0 bases short, with 14 bases between. Germline assignment: CDR1 LNHDA and CDR2 SQIVND (reference sequence). The CDR3 coding sequence is TGTGCCAGTAGTATCCCGCAGGTCTGGATGAACACTGAAGCTTTCTTT. This gives the protein CASSIPQVWMNTEAFF.

This clone was recorded only once. The chain links TRBV29-1 to TRBJ2-5, with TRBD2 matching 11 bases. J was trimmed by 5 bases and V by 4 bases; bases with no gene match: 9. This CDR3 is 15 amino acids long. Germline assignment: CDR1 SQVTM and CDR2 ANQGSEA. The CDR3 loop reads CSVAAGTSGPETQYF. CDR3 nucleotide sequence: TGCAGCGTTGCCGCCGGGACTAGCGGCCCGGAGACCCAGTACTTC.

The V and J genes are TRBV5-1 and TRBJ1-1, with 9 bases matching TRBD1. Per germline, CDR1 SGHRS and CDR2 YFSETQ. Trimming took 4 bases from V and 4 from J; bases not matched to a gene: 8. The CDR3 spans 15 residues. This CDR3 is CASSLTGTGSTEAFF. The CDR3 nucleotides read TGCGCCAGCAGCCTCACCGGGACAGGGAGCACTGAAGCTTTCTTT.

V is TRBV2 and J is TRBJ2-2; 7 bases match TRBD2. Germline CDR1 reads SNHLY; CDR2 reads FYNNEI. There are 15 residues in the CDR3. V was pared by 4 bases and J by 0 bases, with 2 bases of the junction left unmatched. The CDR3: CASSALAANTGELFF. The CDR3 nucleotides are TGTGCCAGCAGTGCCCTAGCGGCGAACACCGGGGAGCTGTTTTTT. The whole variable domain, filled in from reference TRBV2 and TRBJ2-2, reads EPEVTQTPSHQVTQMGQEVILRCVPISNHLYFYWYRQILGQKVEFLVSFYNNEISEKSEIFDDQFSVERPDGSNFTLKIRSTKLEDSAMYFCASSALAANTGELFFGEGSRLTVL.

The V call is TRBV29-1, the J call TRBJ2-1; 10 bases align to TRBD2. CDR1 is SQVTM and CDR2 is ANQGSEA in the germline V gene. The CDR3 totals 15 residues. V was clipped by 2 bases and J by 7 bases; unmatched bases: 8. The CDR3 is CSVESRLAGLNEQFF. In DNA form, the CDR3 reads TGCAGCGTTGAATCCCGACTAGCGGGTTTAAATGAGCAGTTCTTC.

This clone came up a few times. This CDR3 reads CASTRDGGFTNEKLFF. As DNA, the CDR3 is TGCGCCAGCACCCGGGACGGGGGGTTTACTAATGAAAAACTGTTTTTT. The chain employs TRBV5-1 and TRBJ1-4; TRBD1 is a possible D gene (5 bases). This CDR3 has 16 amino acids. Per germline, CDR1 SGHRS and CDR2 YFSETQ. Trimming left V 6 bases short and J 2 bases short, with 17 bases between.

This chain uses TRBV5-1 with TRBJ2-2, with D perhaps matching TRBD2 (6 bases). The germline CDR1 and CDR2 sequences are SGHRS and YFSETQ. Trimming stripped 5 bases from V and 2 bases from J, with 13 bases between. The CDR3 length is 15 residues. The CDR3 sequence: CASSLAAINTGELFF. The CDR3 nucleotides are TGCGCCAGCAGTTTAGCGGCTATCAACACCGGGGAGCTGTTTTTT.

The gene calls are TRBV12-3 or TRBV12-4 and TRBJ1-5; D not resolved. Trimming shortened V by 7 bases and J by 3 bases, and 7 bases separated the two germline ends. The CDR3 sequence is 12 residues long. The CDR3 sequence: CASTLYNQPQHF. CDR3 in DNA: TGTGCCAGCACCCTGTACAATCAGCCCCAGCATTTT.

This rearrangement joins TRBV5-1 to TRBJ1-1; no firm D call. The V and J ends lost 7 bases and 2 bases respectively, with 12 bases between them. Germline lookup yields CDR1 SGHRS and CDR2 YFSETQ. The CDR3 sequence is 13 residues long. CDR3 residues: CASHSGSNTEAFF. The CDR3, as DNA: TGCGCCAGCCACTCCGGGTCTAACACTGAAGCTTTCTTT.

The chain has TRBV5-1 and TRBJ2-3, with 9 positions matching TRBD2. V lost 2 bases and J lost 0; bases outside the gene matches: 10. The CDR3 length is 18 residues. The germline V gene encodes CDR1 SGHRS and CDR2 YFSETQ. CDR3 in amino acids: CASSFKLSGSPSTDTQYF. CDR3 coding DNA: TGCGCCAGCAGCTTCAAACTTAGCGGGAGCCCAAGCACAGATACGCAGTATTTT.

J is TRBJ1-2 and V is TRBV28; D may be TRBD1 (6 bases). CDR1 is MDHEN, CDR2 SYDVKM, per germline. V was trimmed by 7 bases and J by 4 bases, leaving 16 bases between them. The CDR3 is 14 residues long. This CDR3 reads CASTHRELGYGYTF. The DNA of the CDR3 is TGTGCCAGCACCCACAGGGAATTAGGCTATGGCTACACCTTC.

The chain couples TRBV19 to TRBJ1-2; 7 bases fit TRBD1. V lost 6 bases, J lost 4 bases, and 2 bases stayed unmatched. Germline CDR1 and CDR2: LNHDA and SQIVND (reference sequence). This CDR3 has 12 amino acids. The CDR3 loop reads CASRDRPYGYTF. CDR3 bases: TGTGCCAGTAGGGACAGGCCCTATGGCTACACCTTC.

The chain is built from TRBV30 and TRBJ2-7; TRBD1 is a possible D gene (6 bases). This CDR3 has 12 amino acids. Looked up from germline, CDR1 is GTSNPN and CDR2 is SVGIG (reference sequence). Trimming shortened V by 4 bases and J by 1 base, and 8 bases separated the two germline ends. The CDR3 region has the DNA TGTGCCTGGACACAGGGATCCTACGAGCAGTACTTC. This translates into CAWTQGSYEQYF.

This clone was detected only a few times. V is TRBV30 and J is TRBJ2-7, with D uncertain. This CDR3 has 11 residues. Per the germline V gene, CDR1 is GTSNPN and CDR2 is SVGIG (reference sequence). Trimming shortened V by 3 bases and J by 5 bases, and 8 bases separated the two germline ends. The CDR3 DNA reads TGTGCCTGGAGGCGAACTAACGAGCAGTACTTC. This encodes CAWRRTNEQYF.

V is TRBV5-1 and J is TRBJ2-7; D possibly corresponds to TRBD2 (5 bases). Trimming removed 4 bases from V and 2 bases from J, with 10 bases in between. CDR1 is SGHRS and CDR2 is YFSETQ in the germline V gene. The CDR3 length is 13 residues. CDR3 sequence (DNA): TGCGCCAGCAGCCTTGAGGGTCCCTACGAGCAGTACTTC. This gives the protein CASSLEGPYEQYF.

This rearrangement joins TRBV28 to TRBJ1-6; D perhaps matches TRBD1 (5 bases). The length of the CDR3 is 15 residues. V was pared by 6 bases and J by 6 bases, with 15 bases between. Germline V gene data show CDR1 as MDHEN and CDR2 as SYDVKM. CDR3 residues: CASRAGPGVNSPLHF. DNA for the CDR3: TGTGCCAGCAGAGCAGGGCCGGGGGTTAATTCACCCCTCCACTTT.

The chain recombines TRBV30 with TRBJ2-2, with 7 bases that match TRBD1. CDR1 and CDR2 (germline): GTSNPN, SVGIG (reference sequence). V lost 0 bases and J lost 1; bases outside the gene matches: 2. The CDR3 runs to 15 residues. CDR3 loop: CAWSVGQENTGELFF. In nucleotides, the CDR3 is TGTGCCTGGAGTGTAGGACAGGAGAACACCGGGGAGCTGTTTTTT.

The chain employs TRBV2 and TRBJ2-7, with D tentatively TRBD1 (7 bases). Germline CDR1 SNHLY, CDR2 FYNNEI. The CDR3 is made up of 16 amino acids. V lost 7 bases to trimming and J lost 5 bases, with 24 bases between them. CDR3 coding DNA: TGTGCCAGCACATCAGGGGGGAACCGTCTTGCTGACGAGCAGTACTTC. Encoded protein: CASTSGGNRLADEQYF.

V gene TRBV11-2 combines with J gene TRBJ2-7; 12 bases agree with TRBD2. Germline values: CDR1 SGHAT, CDR2 FQNNGV. After removal of 5 bases from V and 7 bases from J, the junction contained 12 bases not matched to a gene. The CDR3 totals 16 residues. The CDR3 loop is CASSINRLAGVSEQYF. CDR3 coding DNA: TGTGCCAGCAGCATAAACCGACTAGCGGGAGTGAGTGAGCAGTACTTC.

The chain has TRBV15 and TRBJ1-6, with D perhaps matching TRBD1 (5 bases). The ends were cut back, 1 base at V and 11 bases at J, with 12 bases in the middle. Germline values: CDR1 LNHNV, CDR2 YYDKDF (reference sequence). The CDR3 length is 14 residues. CDR3 loop: CATSRVRGRAPLHF. The CDR3 coding sequence is TGTGCCACCAGCAGAGTTAGGGGTCGCGCACCCCTCCACTTT.

As regards this clone: At the DNA level, this CDR3 is encoded by other sequences in the same sample as well. This chain connects TRBV9 to TRBJ2-1; 7 nucleotides line up with TRBD2. The germline V gene encodes CDR1 SGDLS and CDR2 YYNGEE. The CDR3 loop spans 15 amino acids. V lost 1 base, J lost 1 base, and 2 bases stayed unmatched. In nucleotides, the CDR3 is TGTGCCAGCAGCGTAAGGGAGGGATCCTACAATGAGCAGTTCTTC. Its protein product is CASSVREGSYNEQFF.

The rearrangement joins TRBV19 to TRBJ2-3, with D maybe TRBD2 (6 bases). The CDR3 extends over 15 amino acids. CDR1 and CDR2 (germline): LNHDA, SQIVND (reference sequence). V was shortened by 5 bases and J by 2 bases, with 14 bases between the two germline ends. CDR3 coding DNA: TGTGCCAGTAGTCTGCGGAGGGACCCCACAGATACGCAGTATTTT. This translates into CASSLRRDPTDTQYF.

This chain uses TRBV27 with TRBJ2-5; D is possibly TRBD2 (5 bases). The CDR3 totals 16 residues. The ends were cut back, 6 bases at V and 1 base at J, with 18 bases in the middle. Germline assignment: CDR1 MNHEY and CDR2 SMNVEV (reference sequence). CDR3 sequence: CASSTTGNYRQETQYF. The CDR3 DNA is TGTGCCAGCAGCACGACCGGGAATTACCGCCAAGAGACCCAGTACTTC.

V and J are TRBV28 and TRBJ1-1, with no clear D. CDR1 MDHEN and CDR2 SYDVKM come from the germline V gene. Trimming cost V 6 bases and J 2 bases, with 4 bases left between them. The CDR3 consists of 11 residues. CDR3 in amino acids: CASSSNTEAFF. CDR3 DNA: TGTGCCAGCAGCTCTAACACTGAAGCTTTCTTT.

The CDR3 bases are TGTGCCAGCCAGAGGACTAATGAAAAACTGTTTTTT. It encodes CASQRTNEKLFF. This chain joins TRBV19 and TRBJ1-4; D remains ambiguous. Germline assignment: CDR1 LNHDA and CDR2 SQIVND (reference sequence). The V end lost 9 bases, the J end lost 2 bases, and 7 bases lay between the germline ends. The CDR3 runs to 12 residues.

This chain connects TRBV19 to TRBJ2-5, with 8 bases that match TRBD2. Unmatched junction bases numbered 7, after V lost 0 bases and J lost 1 base. Germline V gene lookup returns CDR1 LNHDA and CDR2 SQIVND (reference sequence). This CDR3 spans 17 amino acids. The CDR3 loop is CASSIERSLAVQETQYF. DNA of the CDR3: TGTGCCAGTAGTATAGAACGATCACTAGCGGTCCAAGAGACCCAGTACTTC.

The chain joins TRBV5-5 to TRBJ1-3, with TRBD1 as a possible D gene (6 bases). The V end lost 4 bases, the J end lost 0 bases, and 14 bases lay between the germline ends. The CDR3 has 16 residues. The germline gives CDR1 SGHKS, CDR2 YYEKEE (reference sequence). The chain's CDR3 is CASSTRPGVSGNTIYF. As DNA, the CDR3 is TGTGCCAGCAGCACCAGGCCAGGGGTCTCTGGAAACACCATATATTTT.

The genes are TRBV7-2 and TRBJ1-1; 9 nucleotides match TRBD1. V was pared by 1 base and J by 4 bases, with 4 bases of the junction left unmatched. The germline gives CDR1 SGHTA, CDR2 FQGNSA. There are 15 residues in the CDR3. CDR3 DNA: TGTGCCAGCAGCTTAGACGCGACAGGGGGCACTGAAGCTTTCTTT. Encoded protein: CASSLDATGGTEAFF.